This entry concerns a single T cell receptor (beta chain). This entry belongs to a study of control samples from healthy donors and cancer patients. The method was immunoSEQ multiplex PCR; TCRdb's version includes in-frame clones alone and lacks a portion of them. This table has about 77,000 clones, 92% appearing once. The germline gives CDR1 LGHNA, CDR2 YNFKEQ. The CDR3 has 16 amino acids. V trimming: 1 base; J trimming: 4 bases; junction bases outside the gene matches: 3. The chain employs TRBV4-2 and TRBJ2-1; the match to TRBD2 covers 11 bases. The material sequenced was blood. The sequence derives from a woman aged 55-69 years in good health. CDR3 amino acids: CASSQAGTSGYNEQFF. CDR3 nucleotide sequence: TGTGCCAGCAGCCAAGCGGGGACTAGCGGTTACAATGAGCAGTTCTTC.